This paragraph covers one TCR beta chain sequence. The data were taken from a study of blood T cell repertoires in COVID-19. This CDR3 spans 16 amino acids. The V gene end was trimmed by 4 bases and the J gene end by 0 bases; junction bases not matched to a gene: 2. Germline-derived CDR1 and CDR2 are SGHNT and YENEEA. Profiled with immunoSEQ multiplex PCR; TCRdb holds only in-frame clones, not every one. The top ten hold about 9% of the sample, which has about 49,000 clones, over 65% seen once. Material for sequencing was peripheral blood. J is TRBJ2-3 and V is TRBV11-3; TRBD2 matches at 12 bases. This TCR was sampled from a woman in her 70s with acute or convalescent COVID-19. In nucleotides, the CDR3 is TGTGCCAGCAGCTCTGGGACTAGCGGGAGCACAGATACGCAGTATTTT. Amino acids: CASSSGTSGSTDTQYF.